These 27 T cell receptor beta chains came from one sample sequenced in a study of vaccination and CD4 T cells after COVID-19. The Oncomine TCR Beta short-read assay sequenced DNA from cultured CD4+ T cells. MiXCR, applied by TCRdb to the PCR reads, yields one record per CDR3 protein. The data hold 20,000 to 30,000 distinct CDR3 sequences, with roughly 40% observed a single time. Antigens of these TCRs are unknown. Sample time point: late sampling 161 to 241 days after vaccination in three convalescent patients. As for treatment: roughly 10-day PBMC culture with coronavirus spike peptide pools or control peptides (ViraFEST assay). The material sequenced was CD4+ T cells from blood, cultured in vitro, taken about 7 months after SARS-CoV-2 vaccination. Receptor source: a human donor who had recovered from COVID-19.

The chain has TRBV15 and TRBJ2-1; 7 nucleotides agree with TRBD2. This CDR3 is 17 amino acids long. Germline loops: CDR1 LNHNV, CDR2 YYDKDF (reference sequence). Trimming removed 0 bases from V and 7 bases from J; junction bases left unmatched: 12. CDR3 loop: CATSRESAGDVGNEQFF. The CDR3 DNA sequence: TGTGCCACCAGCAGAGAGTCGGCGGGAGATGTGGGGAATGAGCAGTTCTTC.

This clonotype was observed a few times. The chain employs TRBV20-1 and TRBJ2-3; 8 bases fit TRBD2. Looked up from germline, CDR1 is DFQATT and CDR2 is SNEGSKA (reference sequence). The CDR3 runs to 13 residues. V dropped 3 bases and J dropped 4; count of bases not matched to a gene: 3. CDR3 nucleotides: TGCAGTGCTAGTCACGGGGGGGCAGATACGCAGTATTTT. Residues: CSASHGGADTQYF.

J is TRBJ2-1 and V is TRBV20-1; 14 nucleotides match TRBD2. V was clipped by 6 bases and J by 8 bases; unmatched bases: 12. From germline, CDR1 is DFQATT and CDR2 SNEGSKA (reference sequence). The CDR3 covers 16 residues. This chain's CDR3 is CSARPAGTSGSHEQFF. CDR3 in DNA: TGCAGTGCCCGCCCGGCCGGGACTAGCGGGAGTCATGAGCAGTTCTTC.

Written as DNA, the CDR3 is TGTGCCAGCAGCTTGTTAGGAGCCTACGAGCAGTACTTC. Its protein is CASSLLGAYEQYF. V gene TRBV5-4 combines with J gene TRBJ2-7; no clear D. The V end lost 1 base, the J end lost 2 bases, and 7 bases lay between the germline ends. This CDR3 comprises 13 residues. Germline assignment: CDR1 SGHNT and CDR2 YYREEE (reference sequence).

The table lists this clonotype with a few counts. This rearrangement joins TRBV6-5 to TRBJ2-5; no clear D gene. The V and J ends lost 3 bases and 5 bases respectively, with 10 bases between them. CDR3 length: 13 amino acids. The V gene's germline CDR1 is MNHEY and CDR2 SVGAGI. This chain's CDR3 is CASSYLFRETQYF. The CDR3 DNA reads TGTGCCAGCAGTTATCTCTTCCGGGAGACCCAGTACTTC.

This chain links TRBV18 with TRBJ2-1, with D hard to call. The CDR3 sequence is 13 residues long. V was pared by 2 bases and J by 3 bases, with 5 bases between. Germline lookup yields CDR1 KGHSH and CDR2 LQKENI. DNA of the CDR3: TGTGCCAGCTCACCAAGCGTCTACAATGAGCAGTTCTTC. It specifies CASSPSVYNEQFF.

This sequence joins TRBV20-1 and TRBJ2-7, with TRBD2 matching over 9 bases. V shed 4 bases and J 0 bases; nucleotides not matched to a gene: 7. CDR1 and CDR2 (germline): DFQATT, SNEGSKA (reference sequence). This CDR3 has 15 amino acids. The CDR3 coding sequence is TGCAGTGCTAAAAGTCCTAGCGGGAACTCCTACGAGCAGTACTTC. Its protein product is CSAKSPSGNSYEQYF.

The chain couples TRBV19 to TRBJ2-7; 10 bases map to TRBD1. The J segment lost 2 bases and the V segment lost 5 bases, leaving 9 bases of the junction unmatched. The CDR3 extends over 16 amino acids. CDR1 LNHDA and CDR2 SQIVND come from the germline V gene (reference sequence). CDR3 in amino acids: CASSPLGDRGTYEQYF. Here the CDR3 DNA reads TGTGCCAGTAGTCCCCTCGGGGACAGGGGTACCTACGAGCAGTACTTC. Together with reference TRBV19 and TRBJ2-7, the CDR3 gives the full variable domain: DGGITQSPKYLFRKEGQNVTLSCEQNLNHDAMYWYRQDPGQGLRLIYYSQIVNDFQKGDIAEGYSVSREKKESFPLTVTSAQKNPTAFYLCASSPLGDRGTYEQYFGPGTRLTVT.

In its sample, this clonotype was seen a few times. The rearrangement joins TRBV7-8 to TRBJ1-6, with 9 bases that match TRBD1. This CDR3 contains 14 residues. Germline CDR1 is SGHVS and CDR2 is FQNEAQ. V trimming: 6 bases; J trimming: 7 bases; junction bases outside the gene matches: 4. The CDR3 DNA sequence: TGTGCCAGCAGAGGGGACAGGGTCAATTCACCCCTCCACTTT. Translation gives CASRGDRVNSPLHF. Together with reference TRBV7-8 and TRBJ1-6, the CDR3 gives the full variable domain: GAGVSQSPRYKVAKRGQDVALRCDPISGHVSLFWYQQALGQGPEFLTYFQNEAQLDKSGLPSDRFFAERPEGSVSTLKIQRTQQEDSAVYLCASRGDRVNSPLHFGNGTRLTVT.

The rearrangement links TRBV6-1 to TRBJ1-2; 7 bases fit TRBD1. CDR1 is MNHNS, CDR2 SASEGT, per germline. Trimming removed 6 bases from V and 0 bases from J; junction bases left unmatched: 13. This CDR3 has 17 residues. DNA for the CDR3: TGTGCCAGCAGCCCAACTACGGGACAGACCTCTAACTATGGCTACACCTTC. Amino acids: CASSPTTGQTSNYGYTF.

The rearrangement links TRBV6-1 to TRBJ1-6; 11 bases line up with TRBD1. The germline V gene has CDR1 MNHNS and CDR2 SASEGT. The trim removed 7 bases at V and 7 bases at J, leaving 6 bases unmatched. The CDR3 sequence is 15 residues long. DNA for the CDR3: TGTGCCAGCAATGGGGGACAGGGGGTAAATTCACCCCTCCACTTT. This encodes CASNGGQGVNSPLHF.

This chain's CDR3 is CSASPGSGLVRGTDTQYF. CDR3 sequence (DNA): TGCAGTGCTAGTCCCGGATCAGGTTTAGTCAGGGGCACAGATACGCAGTATTTT. The rearrangement joins TRBV20-1 to TRBJ2-3; a weak D match, TRBD1 (5 bases). From germline, CDR1 is DFQATT and CDR2 SNEGSKA (reference sequence). Deletions cut 3 bases from V and 1 base from J, with 23 bases between. The CDR3 length is 18 residues.

This rearrangement joins TRBV7-9 to TRBJ2-3, with 9 positions matching TRBD1. V dropped 2 bases and J dropped 2; count of bases not matched to a gene: 11. From germline, CDR1 is SEHNR and CDR2 FQNEAQ (reference sequence). CDR3 size: 18 residues. In DNA, the CDR3 is TGTGCCAGCAGCTTACTTGCTAGGGGACAGGGTCCCACAGATACGCAGTATTTT. As protein: CASSLLARGQGPTDTQYF.

The chain combines TRBV28 with TRBJ1-5, with 11 bases identical to TRBD1. The J segment lost 4 bases and the V segment lost 8 bases, leaving 10 bases of the junction unmatched. Germline lookup yields CDR1 MDHEN and CDR2 SYDVKM. This CDR3 is built from 16 residues. The CDR3 nucleotides read TGTGCCAGCGTGGGATGGACAGGGGGCAGTAATCAGCCCCAGCATTTT. Residues: CASVGWTGGSNQPQHF.

The rearrangement links TRBV2 to TRBJ2-7; possibly TRBD2 for D (5 bases). Germline values: CDR1 SNHLY, CDR2 FYNNEI. Trimming pared 8 bases from V and 3 bases from J, leaving 17 bases between. This CDR3 has 14 residues. The CDR3 DNA follows: TGTGCCAGCGTCGGGGTCAGGAGCTTCTACGAGCAGTACTTC. This translates into CASVGVRSFYEQYF.

In this sample, this clonotype turned up a few times. This chain uses TRBV7-2 with TRBJ2-7; the D call may be TRBD1 or TRBD2 (5 bases each). This CDR3 has 15 amino acids. Trimming took 0 bases from V and 3 from J, leaving 12 bases between them. Germline assignment: CDR1 SGHTA and CDR2 FQGNSA. The CDR3 DNA reads TGTGCCAGCAGCTTAGCGGGGACGGAGAACTACGAGCAGTACTTC. As protein: CASSLAGTENYEQYF.

The table lists this clonotype with a count of one. J is TRBJ2-7 and V is TRBV11-2, with a weak D call TRBD1 (5 bases). The CDR3 extends over 15 amino acids. Germline V gene lookup returns CDR1 SGHAT and CDR2 FQNNGV. The V end lost 4 bases, the J end lost 3 bases, and 16 bases lay between the germline ends. The CDR3 sequence: CASSSPRGRNYEQYF. CDR3 DNA sequence: TGTGCCAGCAGCTCCCCAAGGGGAAGAAACTACGAGCAGTACTTC. Supplemented by reference TRBV11-2 and TRBJ2-7, the full variable domain reads EAGVAQSPRYKIIEKRQSVAFWCNPISGHATLYWYQQILGQGPKLLIQFQNNGVVDDSQLPKDRFSAERLKGVDSTLKIQPAKLEDSAVYLCASSSPRGRNYEQYFGPGTRLTVT.

This clonotype came up a few times. The V and J genes are TRBV6-1 and TRBJ2-1, with 10 bases identical to TRBD2. Germline V gene data show CDR1 as MNHNS and CDR2 as SASEGT. The CDR3 runs to 15 residues. J lost 3 bases, V lost 6 bases, and 5 bases had no gene match. This CDR3 is CASSVTSGDYNEQFF. DNA of the CDR3: TGTGCCAGCAGCGTAACTAGCGGGGACTACAATGAGCAGTTCTTC.

The CDR3 loop reads CASSSTGNTEAFF. CDR3 DNA: TGTGCCAGTAGCTCCACAGGGAACACTGAAGCTTTCTTT. The rearrangement uses TRBV19 and TRBJ1-1; perhaps TRBD1 as D (5 bases). Deletions cut 6 bases from V and 1 base from J, with 9 bases between. The CDR3 is made up of 13 amino acids. In germline, CDR1 is LNHDA, CDR2 SQIVND (reference sequence).

By share of the sample, this clonotype is medium-sized. The V call is TRBV20-1, the J call TRBJ1-5; possible D gene TRBD1, 5 bases. The CDR3 extends over 14 amino acids. From germline, CDR1 is DFQATT and CDR2 SNEGSKA (reference sequence). V lost 2 bases, J lost 4 bases, and 12 bases lay in between. The CDR3 sequence is CSARKAGQNQPQHF. DNA for the CDR3: TGCAGTGCTAGAAAGGCAGGGCAAAATCAGCCCCAGCATTTT.

The CDR3 region has the DNA TGCAGTGCAAACAGAGGTTCCTACGAGCAGTACTTC. Its protein is CSANRGSYEQYF. V and J are TRBV20-1 and TRBJ2-7; D ambiguous. This CDR3 is 12 amino acids long. Trimming removed 6 bases at V and 1 base at J, with 10 bases between. Germline CDR1 DFQATT, CDR2 SNEGSKA (reference sequence).

The CDR3 DNA is TGCAGTGCTAGAGATCGGGCCCAGGGTAGGACAGATACGCAGTATTTT. Its translation: CSARDRAQGRTDTQYF. The genes are TRBV20-1 and TRBJ2-3; maybe TRBD1 (5 bases). Looked up from germline, CDR1 is DFQATT and CDR2 is SNEGSKA (reference sequence). Trimming removed 0 bases from V and 3 bases from J, with 16 bases in between. This CDR3 has 16 amino acids.

The chain links TRBV11-3 to TRBJ1-1, with TRBD1 as a possible D gene (6 bases). Germline CDR1 is SGHNT and CDR2 is YENEEA. The CDR3 totals 13 residues. Deletions cut 7 bases from V and 6 bases from J, with 15 bases between. The CDR3 region has the DNA TGTGCCAGCAACCCCGGGGAGGGGGCTGAAGCTTTCTTT. It codes for CASNPGEGAEAFF.

V is TRBV11-3 and J is TRBJ2-1, with TRBD2 identical over 10 bases. The CDR3 sequence is 15 residues long. The germline V gene has CDR1 SGHNT and CDR2 YENEEA. The V gene end was trimmed by 5 bases and the J gene end by 2 bases; junction bases not matched to a gene: 3. DNA for the CDR3: TGTGCCAGCAGCCTCGGGACTAGCGCCTACAATGAGCAGTTCTTC. Translated: CASSLGTSAYNEQFF.

V gene TRBV20-1 combines with J gene TRBJ2-3; 9 positions agree with TRBD2. Germline CDR1 and CDR2: DFQATT and SNEGSKA (reference sequence). The CDR3 is 17 residues long. V lost 1 base and J lost 2; bases outside the gene matches: 10. CDR3 protein: CSARASWLAGNTDTQYF. The CDR3 DNA is TGCAGTGCTAGAGCCTCGTGGCTAGCGGGAAACACAGATACGCAGTATTTT.

The chain joins TRBV19 to TRBJ1-1; 11 bases are a match to TRBD1. The CDR3 spans 15 residues. J was trimmed by 6 bases and V by 4 bases; bases with no gene match: 7. Germline V gene data show CDR1 as LNHDA and CDR2 as SQIVND (reference sequence). In nucleotides, the CDR3 is TGTGCCAGTAGTACGGACAGGGGGCGGCGGGCTGAAGCTTTCTTT. Protein: CASSTDRGRRAEAFF.

The chain uses TRBV5-1 and TRBJ2-7; 8 nucleotides agree with TRBD1. CDR3 length equals 14 residues. Per the germline V gene, CDR1 is SGHRS and CDR2 is YFSETQ. V was pared by 2 bases and J by 4 bases, with 5 bases of the junction left unmatched. The CDR3: CASSLQGGQYEQYF. The CDR3 nucleotides are TGCGCCAGCAGCTTACAGGGGGGACAGTACGAGCAGTACTTC.